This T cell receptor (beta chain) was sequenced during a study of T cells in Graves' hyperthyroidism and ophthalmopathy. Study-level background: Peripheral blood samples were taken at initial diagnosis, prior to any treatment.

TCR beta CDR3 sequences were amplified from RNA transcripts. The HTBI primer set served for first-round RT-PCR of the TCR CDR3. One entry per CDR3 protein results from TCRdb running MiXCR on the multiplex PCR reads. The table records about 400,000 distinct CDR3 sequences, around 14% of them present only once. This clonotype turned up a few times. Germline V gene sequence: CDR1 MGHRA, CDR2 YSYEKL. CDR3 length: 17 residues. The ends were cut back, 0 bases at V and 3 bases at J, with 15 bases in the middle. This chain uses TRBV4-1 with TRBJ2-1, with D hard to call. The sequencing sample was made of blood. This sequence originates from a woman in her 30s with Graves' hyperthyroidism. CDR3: CASSQDPRATFYNEQFF. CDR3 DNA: TGCGCCAGCAGCCAAGACCCAAGGGCCACTTTCTACAATGAGCAGTTCTTC.